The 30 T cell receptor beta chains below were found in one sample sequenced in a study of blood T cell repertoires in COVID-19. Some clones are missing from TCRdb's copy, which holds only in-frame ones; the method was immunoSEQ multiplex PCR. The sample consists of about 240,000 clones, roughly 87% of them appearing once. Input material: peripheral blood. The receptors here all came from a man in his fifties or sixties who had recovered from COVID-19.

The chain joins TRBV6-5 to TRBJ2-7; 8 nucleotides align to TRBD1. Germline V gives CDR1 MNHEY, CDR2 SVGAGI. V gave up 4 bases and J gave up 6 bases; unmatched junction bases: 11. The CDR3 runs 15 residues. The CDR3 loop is CASSLRVGQGSEQYV. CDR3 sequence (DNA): TGTGCCAGCAGTTTAAGGGTAGGACAGGGTAGCGAGCAGTACGTC.

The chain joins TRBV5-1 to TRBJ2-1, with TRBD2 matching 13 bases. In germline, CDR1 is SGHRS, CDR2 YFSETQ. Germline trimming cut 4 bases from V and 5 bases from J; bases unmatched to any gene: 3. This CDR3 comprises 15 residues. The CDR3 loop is CASSAGTSGDNEQFF. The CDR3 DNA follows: TGCGCCAGCAGCGCCGGGACTAGCGGGGACAATGAGCAGTTCTTC.

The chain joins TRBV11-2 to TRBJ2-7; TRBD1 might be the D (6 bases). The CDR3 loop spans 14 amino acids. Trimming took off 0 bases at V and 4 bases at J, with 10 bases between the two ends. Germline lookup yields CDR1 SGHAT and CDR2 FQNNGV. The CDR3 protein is CASSLEQGRYEQYF. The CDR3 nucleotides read TGTGCCAGCAGCTTAGAACAGGGAAGGTACGAGCAGTACTTC.

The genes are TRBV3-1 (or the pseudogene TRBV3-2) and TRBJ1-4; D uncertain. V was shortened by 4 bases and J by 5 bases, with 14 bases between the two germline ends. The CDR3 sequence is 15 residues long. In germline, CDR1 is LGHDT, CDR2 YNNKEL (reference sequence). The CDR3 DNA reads TGTGCCAGCAGCCGAAATCGGAGGGAGAATGAAAAACTGTTTTTT. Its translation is CASSRNRRENEKLFF.

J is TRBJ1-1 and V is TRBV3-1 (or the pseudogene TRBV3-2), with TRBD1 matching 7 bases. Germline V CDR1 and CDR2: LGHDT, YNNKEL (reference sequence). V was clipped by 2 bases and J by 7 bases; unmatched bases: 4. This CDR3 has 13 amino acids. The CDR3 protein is CASSQNWDSEAFF. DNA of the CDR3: TGTGCCAGCAGCCAAAACTGGGACAGTGAAGCTTTCTTT.

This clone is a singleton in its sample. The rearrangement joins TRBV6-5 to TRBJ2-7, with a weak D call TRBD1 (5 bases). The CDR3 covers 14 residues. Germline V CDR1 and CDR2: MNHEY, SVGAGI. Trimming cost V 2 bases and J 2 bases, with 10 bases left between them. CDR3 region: CASSYKAGPYEQYF. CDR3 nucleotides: TGTGCCAGCAGTTACAAGGCAGGGCCCTACGAGCAGTACTTC.

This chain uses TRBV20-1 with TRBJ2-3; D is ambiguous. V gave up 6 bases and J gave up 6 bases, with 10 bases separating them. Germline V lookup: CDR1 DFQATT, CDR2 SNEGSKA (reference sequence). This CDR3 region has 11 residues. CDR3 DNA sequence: TGCAGTGCCCCGAGGCCGGATACGCAGTATTTT. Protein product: CSAPRPDTQYF.

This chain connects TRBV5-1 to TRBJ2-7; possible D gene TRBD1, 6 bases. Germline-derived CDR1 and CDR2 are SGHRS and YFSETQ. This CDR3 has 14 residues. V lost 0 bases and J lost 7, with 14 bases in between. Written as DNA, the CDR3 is TGCGCCAGCAGCTTGGCCCAGGGGATGGGTGAGCAGTACTTC. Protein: CASSLAQGMGEQYF.

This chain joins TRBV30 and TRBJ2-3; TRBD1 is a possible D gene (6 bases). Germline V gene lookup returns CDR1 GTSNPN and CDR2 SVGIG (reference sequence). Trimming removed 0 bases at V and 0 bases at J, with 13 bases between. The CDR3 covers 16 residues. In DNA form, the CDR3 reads TGTGCCTGGAGTGTACCATACAGGGCGAGCACAGATACGCAGTATTTT. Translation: CAWSVPYRASTDTQYF. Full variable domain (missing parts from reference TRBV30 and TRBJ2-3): SQTIHQWPATLVQPVGSPLSLECTVEGTSNPNLYWYRQAAGRGLQLLFYSVGIGQISSEVPQNLSASRPQDRQFILSSKKLLLSDSGFYLCAWSVPYRASTDTQYFGPGTRLTVL.

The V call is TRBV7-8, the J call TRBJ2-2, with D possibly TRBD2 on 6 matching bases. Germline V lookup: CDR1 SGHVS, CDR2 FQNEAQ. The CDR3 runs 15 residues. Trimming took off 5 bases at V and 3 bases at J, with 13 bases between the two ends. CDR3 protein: CASSPQGGDTGELFF. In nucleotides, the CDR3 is TGTGCCAGCAGCCCCCAGGGCGGGGACACCGGGGAGCTGTTTTTT.

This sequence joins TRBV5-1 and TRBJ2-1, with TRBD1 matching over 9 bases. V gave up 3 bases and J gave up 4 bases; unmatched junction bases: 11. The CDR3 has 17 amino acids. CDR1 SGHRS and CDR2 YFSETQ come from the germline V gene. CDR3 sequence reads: CASSSLATGGGYNEQFF. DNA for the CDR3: TGCGCCAGCAGCTCCTTAGCGACAGGGGGAGGGTACAATGAGCAGTTCTTC.

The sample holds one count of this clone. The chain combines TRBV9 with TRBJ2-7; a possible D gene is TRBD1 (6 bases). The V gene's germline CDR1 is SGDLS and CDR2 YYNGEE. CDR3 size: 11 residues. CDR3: CASSDYPGTLV. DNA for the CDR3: TGTGCCAGCAGCGACTACCCCGGGACACTCGTC.

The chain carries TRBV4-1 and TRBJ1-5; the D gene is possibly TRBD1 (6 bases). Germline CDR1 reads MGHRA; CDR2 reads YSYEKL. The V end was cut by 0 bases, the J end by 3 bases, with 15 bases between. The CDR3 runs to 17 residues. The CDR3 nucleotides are TGCGCCAGCAGCCAAGATCTAGGGCAGGGGTTCAATCAGCCCCAGCATTTT. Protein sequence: CASSQDLGQGFNQPQHF.

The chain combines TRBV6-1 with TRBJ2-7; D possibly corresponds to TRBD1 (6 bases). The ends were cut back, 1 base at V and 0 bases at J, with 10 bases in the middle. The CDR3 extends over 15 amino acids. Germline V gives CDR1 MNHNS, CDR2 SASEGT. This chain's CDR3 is CASSEGWDTSYEQYF. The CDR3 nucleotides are TGTGCCAGCAGTGAAGGTTGGGACACCTCCTACGAGCAGTACTTC.

The CDR3: CATIIRLAGGYNEQFF. The CDR3 DNA reads TGTGCCACCATAATCCGACTAGCGGGGGGCTACAATGAGCAGTTCTTC. This chain links TRBV2 with TRBJ2-1; 13 nucleotides align to TRBD2. The CDR3 totals 16 residues. Per the germline V gene, CDR1 is SNHLY and CDR2 is FYNNEI. J gave up 3 bases and V 10 bases, and 9 bases lay outside the gene matches.

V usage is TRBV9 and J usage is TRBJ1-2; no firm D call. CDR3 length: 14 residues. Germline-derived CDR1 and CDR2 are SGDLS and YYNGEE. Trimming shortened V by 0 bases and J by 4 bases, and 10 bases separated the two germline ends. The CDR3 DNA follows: TGTGCCAGCAGCGTAGGAACAGAGGGCTATGGCTACACCTTC. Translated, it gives CASSVGTEGYGYTF. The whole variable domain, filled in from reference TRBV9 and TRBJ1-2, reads DSGVTQTPKHLITATGQRVTLRCSPRSGDLSVYWYQQSLDQGLQFLIQYYNGEERAKGNILERFSAQQFPDLHSELNLSSLELGDSALYFCASSVGTEGYGYTFGSGTRLTVV.

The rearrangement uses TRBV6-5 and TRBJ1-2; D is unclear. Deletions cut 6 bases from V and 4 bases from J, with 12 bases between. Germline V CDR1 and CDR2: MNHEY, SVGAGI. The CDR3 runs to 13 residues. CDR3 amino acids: CASSSLSFYGYTF. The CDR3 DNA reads TGTGCCAGCAGCTCCTTGTCTTTCTATGGCTACACCTTC.

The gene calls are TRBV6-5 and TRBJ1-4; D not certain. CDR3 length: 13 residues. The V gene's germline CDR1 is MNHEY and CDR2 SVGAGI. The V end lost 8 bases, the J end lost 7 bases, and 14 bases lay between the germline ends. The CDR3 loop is CASETEGGEKLFF. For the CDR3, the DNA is TGTGCCAGCGAAACCGAGGGAGGTGAAAAACTGTTTTTT.

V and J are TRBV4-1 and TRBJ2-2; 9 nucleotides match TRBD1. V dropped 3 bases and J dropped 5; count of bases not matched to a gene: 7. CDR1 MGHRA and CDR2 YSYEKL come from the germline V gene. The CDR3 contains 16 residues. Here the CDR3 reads CASSQEGQGRTGELFF. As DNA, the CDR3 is TGCGCCAGCAGCCAGGAGGGACAGGGTCGTACCGGGGAGCTGTTTTTT.

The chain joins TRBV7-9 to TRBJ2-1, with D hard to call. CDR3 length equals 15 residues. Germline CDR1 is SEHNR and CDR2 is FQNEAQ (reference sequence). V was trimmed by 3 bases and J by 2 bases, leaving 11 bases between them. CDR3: CASSFVSAPYNEQFF. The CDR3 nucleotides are TGTGCCAGCAGCTTCGTATCAGCGCCCTACAATGAGCAGTTCTTC.

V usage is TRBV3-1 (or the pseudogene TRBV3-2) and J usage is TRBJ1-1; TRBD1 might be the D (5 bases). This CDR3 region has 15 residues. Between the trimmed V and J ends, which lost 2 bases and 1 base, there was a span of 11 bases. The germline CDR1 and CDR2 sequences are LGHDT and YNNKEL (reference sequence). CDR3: CASSQPNGQNTEAFF. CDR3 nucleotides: TGTGCCAGCAGCCAACCGAACGGACAGAACACTGAAGCTTTCTTT.

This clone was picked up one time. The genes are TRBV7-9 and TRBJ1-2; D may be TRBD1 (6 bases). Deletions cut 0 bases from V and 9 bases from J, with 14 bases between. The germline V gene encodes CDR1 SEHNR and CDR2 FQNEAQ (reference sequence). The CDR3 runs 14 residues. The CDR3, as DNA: TGTGCCAGCAGCTTAGCAGACAGGCAGTATCGCTACACCTTC. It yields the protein CASSLADRQYRYTF. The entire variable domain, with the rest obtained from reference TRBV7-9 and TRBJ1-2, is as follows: DTGVSQNPRHKITKRGQNVTFRCDPISEHNRLYWYRQTLGQGPEFLTYFQNEAQLEKSRLLSDRFSAERPKGSFSTLEIQRTEQGDSAMYLCASSLADRQYRYTFGSGTRLTVV.

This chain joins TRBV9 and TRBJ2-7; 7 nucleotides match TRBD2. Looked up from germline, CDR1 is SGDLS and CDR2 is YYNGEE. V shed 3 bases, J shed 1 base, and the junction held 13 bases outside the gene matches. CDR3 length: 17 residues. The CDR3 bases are TGTGCCAGCAGCGGAAGGAGCGGGGAGCACTATTCCTACGAGCAGTACTTC. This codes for CASSGRSGEHYSYEQYF. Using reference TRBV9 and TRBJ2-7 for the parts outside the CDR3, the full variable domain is DSGVTQTPKHLITATGQRVTLRCSPRSGDLSVYWYQQSLDQGLQFLIQYYNGEERAKGNILERFSAQQFPDLHSELNLSSLELGDSALYFCASSGRSGEHYSYEQYFGPGTRLTVT.

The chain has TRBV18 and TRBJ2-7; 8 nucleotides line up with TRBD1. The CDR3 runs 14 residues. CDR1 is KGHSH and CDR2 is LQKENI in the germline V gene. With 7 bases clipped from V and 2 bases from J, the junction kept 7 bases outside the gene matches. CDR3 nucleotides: TGTGCCAGCTTCCAGGGACAGGAGCCCTACGAGCAGTACTTC. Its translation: CASFQGQEPYEQYF.

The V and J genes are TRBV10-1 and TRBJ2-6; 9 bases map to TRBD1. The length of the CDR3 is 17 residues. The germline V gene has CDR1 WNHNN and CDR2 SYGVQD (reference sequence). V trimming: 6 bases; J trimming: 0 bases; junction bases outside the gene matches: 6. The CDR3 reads CASSQDRGFSGANVLTF. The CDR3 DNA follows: TGCGCCAGCAGCCAGGACAGGGGTTTCTCTGGGGCCAACGTCCTGACTTTC.

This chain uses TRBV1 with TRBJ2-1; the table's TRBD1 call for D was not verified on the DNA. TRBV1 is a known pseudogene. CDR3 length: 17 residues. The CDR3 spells CTSSQRRTGRTYNEQFF. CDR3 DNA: TGCACCAGCAGCCAGAGAAGGACAGGGCGTACCTACAATGAGCAGTTCTTC.

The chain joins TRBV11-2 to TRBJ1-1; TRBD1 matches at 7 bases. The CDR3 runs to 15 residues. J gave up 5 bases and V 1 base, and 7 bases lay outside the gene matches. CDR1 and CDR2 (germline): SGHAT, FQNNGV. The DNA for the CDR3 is TGTGCCAGCAGCTTAGGTGACAGGGTAGGAACTGAAGCTTTCTTT. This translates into CASSLGDRVGTEAFF.

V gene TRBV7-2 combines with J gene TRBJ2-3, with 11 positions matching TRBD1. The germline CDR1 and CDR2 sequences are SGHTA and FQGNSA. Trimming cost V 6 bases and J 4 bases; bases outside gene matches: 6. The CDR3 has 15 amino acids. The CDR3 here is CASSGQGARPDTQYF. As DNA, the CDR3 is TGTGCCAGCAGTGGACAGGGGGCTCGACCAGATACGCAGTATTTT.

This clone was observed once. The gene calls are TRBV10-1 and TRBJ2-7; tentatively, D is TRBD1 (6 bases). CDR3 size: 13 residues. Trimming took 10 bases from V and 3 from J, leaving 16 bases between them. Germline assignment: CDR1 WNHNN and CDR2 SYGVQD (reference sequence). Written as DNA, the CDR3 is TGCGCCATCTCGAACAGGGTTAACTACGAGCAGTACGTC. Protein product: CAISNRVNYEQYV.

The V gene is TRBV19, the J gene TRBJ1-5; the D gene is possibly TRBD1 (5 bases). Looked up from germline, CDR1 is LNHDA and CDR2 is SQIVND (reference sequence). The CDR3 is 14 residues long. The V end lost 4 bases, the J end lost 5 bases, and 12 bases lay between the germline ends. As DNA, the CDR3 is TGTGCCAGTAGTACCCAGGGAGGGGATCAGCCCCAGCATTTT. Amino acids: CASSTQGGDQPQHF. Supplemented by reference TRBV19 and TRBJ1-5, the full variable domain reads DGGITQSPKYLFRKEGQNVTLSCEQNLNHDAMYWYRQDPGQGLRLIYYSQIVNDFQKGDIAEGYSVSREKKESFPLTVTSAQKNPTAFYLCASSTQGGDQPQHFGDGTRLSIL.